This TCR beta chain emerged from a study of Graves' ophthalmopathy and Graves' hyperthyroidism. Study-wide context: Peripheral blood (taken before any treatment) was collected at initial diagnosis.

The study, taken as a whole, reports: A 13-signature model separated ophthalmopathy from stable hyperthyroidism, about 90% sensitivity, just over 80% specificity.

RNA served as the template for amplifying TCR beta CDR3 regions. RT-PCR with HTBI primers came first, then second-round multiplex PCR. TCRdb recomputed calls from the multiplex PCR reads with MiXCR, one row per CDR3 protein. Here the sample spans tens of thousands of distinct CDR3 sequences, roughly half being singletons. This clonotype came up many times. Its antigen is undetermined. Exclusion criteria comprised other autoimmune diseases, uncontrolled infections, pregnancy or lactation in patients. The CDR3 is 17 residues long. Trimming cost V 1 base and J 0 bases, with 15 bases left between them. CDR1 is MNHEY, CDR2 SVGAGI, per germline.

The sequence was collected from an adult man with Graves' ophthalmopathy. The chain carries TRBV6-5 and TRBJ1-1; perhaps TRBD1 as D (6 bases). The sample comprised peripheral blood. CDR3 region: CASSYLKGGALNTEAFF. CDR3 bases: TGTGCCAGCAGTTACTTAAAGGGGGGGGCCCTGAACACTGAAGCTTTCTTT.